The 13 T cell receptor beta chains listed next were all sequenced from one sample in a study of shared clonotypes between healthy human individuals. Using immunoSEQ multiplex PCR, the repertoire was profiled, and TCRdb retains in-frame clones only, with some absent. This repertoire shows some 580,000 clones, more than 95% found once; its top ten account for 0.045% to 0.07%. The sequencing sample was made of naive CD4+ T cells sorted from blood. Noted subset: CD45RA+ positively selected. The receptor set was obtained from a woman in her 30s in good health.

V is TRBV6-5 and J is TRBJ1-2, with a possible D match to TRBD1 (5 bases). CDR1 and CDR2 from the germline V gene are MNHEY and SVGAGI. Trimming took off 0 bases at V and 4 bases at J, with 15 bases between the two ends. The CDR3 consists of 16 residues. CDR3 in DNA: TGTGCCAGCAGTTACTCGAACACAGGCGATTTCTATGGCTACACCTTC. As protein: CASSYSNTGDFYGYTF.

CDR3 residues: CASRTGPQETQYF. As DNA, the CDR3 is TGTGCCAGCAGAACGGGCCCCCAAGAGACCCAGTACTTC. The rearrangement uses TRBV27 and TRBJ2-5; D unresolved. Trimming shortened V by 6 bases and J by 1 base, and 9 bases separated the two germline ends. The V gene's germline CDR1 is MNHEY and CDR2 SMNVEV (reference sequence). The CDR3 runs to 13 residues.

J is TRBJ2-5 and V is TRBV11-2; TRBD2 aligns across 8 bases. V gave up 5 bases and J gave up 5 bases; unmatched junction bases: 4. The CDR3 has 13 amino acids. CDR1 and CDR2 from the germline V gene are SGHAT and FQNNGV. The DNA for the CDR3 is TGTGCCAGCAGCGCGGGACTAGAGGAGACCCAGTACTTC. The encoded protein is CASSAGLEETQYF. Combining the CDR3 with reference TRBV11-2 and TRBJ2-5 gives the whole variable domain EAGVAQSPRYKIIEKRQSVAFWCNPISGHATLYWYQQILGQGPKLLIQFQNNGVVDDSQLPKDRFSAERLKGVDSTLKIQPAKLEDSAVYLCASSAGLEETQYFGPGTRLLVL.

The chain uses TRBV7-2 and TRBJ2-1; no firm D call. V lost 4 bases, J lost 0 bases, and 7 bases lay in between. Germline V gives CDR1 SGHTA, CDR2 FQGNSA. This CDR3 contains 14 residues. The CDR3 loop reads CASSSPGSYNEQFF. The CDR3 DNA reads as TGTGCCAGCAGCTCCCCCGGCTCCTACAATGAGCAGTTCTTC. The full variable domain, with the rest looked up from reference TRBV7-2 and TRBJ2-1, is GAGVSQSPSNKVTEKGKDVELRCDPISGHTALYWYRQSLGQGLEFLIYFQGNSAPDKSGLPSDRFSAERTGGSVSTLTIQRTQQEDSAVYLCASSSPGSYNEQFFGPGTRLTVL.

The chain couples TRBV2 to TRBJ1-5; D perhaps matches TRBD1 (6 bases). CDR3 length: 16 amino acids. Germline loops: CDR1 SNHLY, CDR2 FYNNEI. The V end was cut by 9 bases, the J end by 6 bases, with 24 bases between. The CDR3 nucleotides read TGTGCCAGGAACTCGGGACACTGGGCCCGGGGTCAGCCCCAGCATTTT. It translates to CARNSGHWARGQPQHF.

This rearrangement joins TRBV7-8 to TRBJ1-1; perhaps TRBD1 as D (5 bases). The CDR3 totals 15 residues. Trimming stripped 6 bases from V and 7 bases from J, with 21 bases between. Per germline, CDR1 SGHVS and CDR2 FQNEAQ. This chain's CDR3 is CASSFSQGDGLEAFF. The CDR3 region has the DNA TGTGCCAGCAGTTTCAGTCAGGGAGACGGGCTTGAAGCTTTCTTT.

V gene TRBV4-2 combines with J gene TRBJ1-3, with D uncertain. The CDR3 is 15 amino acids. The V gene's germline CDR1 is LGHNA and CDR2 YNFKEQ. The V end was cut by 1 base, the J end by 4 bases, with 11 bases between. This chain's CDR3 is CASSQGVFEGNTIYF. CDR3 nucleotide sequence: TGTGCCAGCAGCCAAGGAGTATTCGAAGGAAACACCATATATTTT.

This clone showed up just once. V gene TRBV18 combines with J gene TRBJ2-2; TRBD1 aligns across 8 bases. The CDR3 consists of 15 residues. The V and J ends lost 3 bases and 2 bases, in that order; junction bases with no gene match: 2. Germline V gene lookup returns CDR1 KGHSH and CDR2 LQKENI. CDR3 amino acids: CASSPGQENTGELFF. CDR3 in DNA: TGTGCCAGCTCACCGGGACAGGAAAACACCGGGGAGCTGTTTTTT.

The chain uses TRBV2 and TRBJ2-6; the D is unclear. Germline-derived CDR1 and CDR2 are SNHLY and FYNNEI. V gave up 5 bases and J gave up 0 bases, with 14 bases separating them. The CDR3 has 17 residues. The CDR3 spells CASSQNHQSSGANVLTF. The CDR3 DNA follows: TGTGCCAGCAGTCAAAATCACCAAAGCTCTGGGGCCAACGTCCTGACTTTC.

This chain connects TRBV2 to TRBJ2-1; 7 nucleotides match TRBD2. The CDR3 loop spans 15 amino acids. In germline, CDR1 is SNHLY, CDR2 FYNNEI. The ends lost 6 bases at V and 6 bases at J; junction bases unmatched: 11. The CDR3: CASSQRAGAGNEQFF. The DNA for the CDR3 is TGTGCCAGCAGCCAAAGGGCGGGAGCAGGCAATGAGCAGTTCTTC.

The chain joins TRBV19 to TRBJ2-1; D is possibly TRBD1 or TRBD2 (5 bases each). The CDR3 has 18 residues. CDR1 LNHDA and CDR2 SQIVND come from the germline V gene (reference sequence). V dropped 2 bases and J dropped 3 bases, with 20 bases sitting between them. CDR3 sequence: CASSIKGLGTQIYNEQFF. CDR3 nucleotide sequence: TGTGCCAGTAGTATAAAAGGTTTAGGGACGCAGATCTACAATGAGCAGTTCTTC. The full variable domain, rest sourced from reference TRBV19 and TRBJ2-1, is DGGITQSPKYLFRKEGQNVTLSCEQNLNHDAMYWYRQDPGQGLRLIYYSQIVNDFQKGDIAEGYSVSREKKESFPLTVTSAQKNPTAFYLCASSIKGLGTQIYNEQFFGPGTRLTVL.

The chain couples TRBV19 to TRBJ2-7; 9 bases match TRBD1. The CDR3 loop spans 14 amino acids. The germline CDR1 and CDR2 sequences are LNHDA and SQIVND (reference sequence). Trimming took 5 bases from V and 2 from J; bases not matched to a gene: 4. The CDR3 region has the DNA TGTGCCAGTAGTCGGACAGGGGAGACCTACGAGCAGTACTTC. Translating it yields CASSRTGETYEQYF.

This chain uses TRBV7-3 with TRBJ2-2; tentative D call: TRBD1 (6 bases). This CDR3 comprises 16 residues. CDR1 SGHTA and CDR2 FQGTGA come from the germline V gene. Trimming removed 3 bases at V and 3 bases at J, with 14 bases between. The CDR3 protein is CASSFYTGIDTGELFF. CDR3 in DNA: TGTGCCAGCAGCTTCTACACAGGGATAGACACCGGGGAGCTGTTTTTT.